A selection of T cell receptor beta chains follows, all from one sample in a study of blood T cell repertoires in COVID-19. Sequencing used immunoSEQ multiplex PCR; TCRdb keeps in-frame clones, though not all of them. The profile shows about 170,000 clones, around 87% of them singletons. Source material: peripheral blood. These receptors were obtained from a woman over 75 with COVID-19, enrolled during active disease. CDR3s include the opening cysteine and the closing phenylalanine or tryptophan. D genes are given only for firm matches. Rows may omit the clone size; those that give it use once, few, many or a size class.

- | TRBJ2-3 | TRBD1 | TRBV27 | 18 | CASSNGQGLGSSTDTQYF | TGTGCCAGCAGTAATGGACAGGGCCTCGGATCTAGCACAGATACGCAGTATTTT
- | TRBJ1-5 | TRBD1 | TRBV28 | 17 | CASSGTGGWLNDQPQHF | TGTGCCAGCAGTGGGACAGGGGGCTGGCTCAATGATCAGCCCCAGCATTTT
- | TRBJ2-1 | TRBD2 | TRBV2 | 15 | CASSELREYGNEQFF | TGTGCCAGCAGTGAATTGCGGGAGTACGGCAATGAGCAGTTCTTC
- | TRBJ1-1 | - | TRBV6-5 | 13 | CASSSIRGVEAFF | TGTGCCAGCAGTTCCATCAGGGGCGTTGAAGCTTTCTTT
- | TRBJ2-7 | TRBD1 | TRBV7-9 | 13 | CASSRGTGNEQYF | TGTGCCAGCAGCCGTGGGACAGGGAACGAGCAGTACTTC
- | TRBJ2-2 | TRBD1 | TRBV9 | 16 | CASSVAGDRFAGELFF | TGTGCCAGCAGCGTAGCAGGGGACAGGTTTGCCGGGGAGCTGTTTTTT
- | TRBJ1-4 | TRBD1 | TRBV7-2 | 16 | CASSAPGTGSNEKLFF | TGTGCCAGCAGCGCCCCGGGGACAGGGAGTAATGAAAAACTGTTTTTT
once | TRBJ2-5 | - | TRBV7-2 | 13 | CASSFQLQETQYF | TGTGCCAGCAGCTTCCAACTCCAAGAGACCCAGTACTTC
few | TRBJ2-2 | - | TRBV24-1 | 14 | CATSAGTNTGELFF | TGTGCCACCAGTGCGGGGACGAACACCGGGGAGCTGTTTTTT
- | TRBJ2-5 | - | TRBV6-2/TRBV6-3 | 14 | CASSYGGAYETQYF | TGTGCCAGCAGTTACGGGGGGGCCTATGAGACCCAGTACTTC
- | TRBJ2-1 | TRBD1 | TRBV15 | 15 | CATSGGQRAYNEQFF | TGTGCCACCAGCGGGGGACAGAGAGCGTACAATGAGCAGTTCTTC
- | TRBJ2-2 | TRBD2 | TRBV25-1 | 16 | CASSHTSGRNTGELFF | TGTGCCAGCAGTCACACTAGCGGGAGGAACACCGGGGAGCTGTTTTTT
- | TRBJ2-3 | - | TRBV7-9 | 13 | CASSLGWPDTQYF | TGTGCCAGCAGCTTAGGTTGGCCAGATACGCAGTATTTT
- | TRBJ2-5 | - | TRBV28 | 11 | CASSSQETQYF | TGTGCCAGCAGCTCACAGGAGACCCAGTACTTC
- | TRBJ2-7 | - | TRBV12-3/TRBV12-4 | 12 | CASSTGSYEQYF | TGTGCCAGCAGTACAGGTTCCTACGAGCAGTACTTC